Detailed here is one T cell receptor beta chain. The data were taken from a study of T cell responses to AZD1222 COVID-19 vaccine. Germline V gives CDR1 MGHRA, CDR2 YSYEKL. Trimming took off 0 bases at V and 7 bases at J, with 16 bases between the two ends. The CDR3 is made up of 16 amino acids. Only in-frame clones appear in the TCRdb table, and some are missing; sequencing was by immunoSEQ multiplex PCR. Found here are 87,000 or so clones, around 90% of them singletons; the top ten hold roughly 3.5%. This TCR derives from an adult in good health. Sequences were derived from peripheral blood, sampled on day 0 of AZD1222 vaccination. The V gene is TRBV4-1, the J gene TRBJ1-5, with unresolved D. CDR3 DNA: TGCGCCAGCAGCCAAGATCGAAGTGAGTGGAACCAGCCCCAGCATTTT. Translation: CASSQDRSEWNQPQHF.